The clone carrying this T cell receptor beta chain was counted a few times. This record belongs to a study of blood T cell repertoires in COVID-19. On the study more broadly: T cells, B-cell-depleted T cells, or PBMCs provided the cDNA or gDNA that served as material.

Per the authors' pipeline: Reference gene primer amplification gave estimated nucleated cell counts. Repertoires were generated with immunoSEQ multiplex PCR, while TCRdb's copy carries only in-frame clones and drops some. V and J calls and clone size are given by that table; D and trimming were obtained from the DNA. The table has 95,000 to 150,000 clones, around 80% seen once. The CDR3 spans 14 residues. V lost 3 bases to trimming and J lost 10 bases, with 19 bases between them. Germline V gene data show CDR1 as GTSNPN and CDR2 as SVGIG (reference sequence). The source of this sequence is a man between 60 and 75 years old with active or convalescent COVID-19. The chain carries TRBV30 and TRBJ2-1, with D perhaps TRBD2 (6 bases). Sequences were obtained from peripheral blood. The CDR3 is CAWRSGSLRREQFF. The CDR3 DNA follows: TGTGCCTGGAGGAGCGGGTCCTTAAGACGGGAGCAGTTCTTC.